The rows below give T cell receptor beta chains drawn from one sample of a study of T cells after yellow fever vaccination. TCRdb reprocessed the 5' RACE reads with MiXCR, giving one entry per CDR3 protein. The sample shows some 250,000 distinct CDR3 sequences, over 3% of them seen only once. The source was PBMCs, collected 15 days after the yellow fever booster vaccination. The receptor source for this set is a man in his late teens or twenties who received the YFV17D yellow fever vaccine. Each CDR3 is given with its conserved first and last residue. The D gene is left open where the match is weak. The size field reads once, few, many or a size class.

TGTGCCAGCAGTTTAGCTAGCGGGCGCACAGATACGCAGTATTTT,CASSLASGRTDTQYF,TRBJ2-3,TRBD2,many,TRBV12-3/TRBV12-4
TGTGCCTGGAGTGTAAATGTCGGCGACGAGCAGTACTTC,CAWSVNVGDEQYF,TRBJ2-7,-,many,TRBV30
TGCGCCAGCAGCTTGGACAGGGGTTCCCAAGAGACCCAGTACTTC,CASSLDRGSQETQYF,TRBJ2-5,TRBD1,many,TRBV5-1
TGTGCCAGCAGCTTATCGAGTGCAGGGGGCTTAAGTGGCTACACCTTC,CASSLSSAGGLSGYTF,TRBJ1-2,TRBD1,many,TRBV7-3
TGTGCCAGCAGCCCCACCGGGGGACAGGGCTTCTCCTACGAGCAGTACTTC,CASSPTGGQGFSYEQYF,TRBJ2-7,TRBD1,many,TRBV7-2
TGCAGCGTTGAGGGGAACACTGAAGCTTTCTTT,CSVEGNTEAFF,TRBJ1-1,-,many,TRBV29-1
TGTGCCAGCAGCTTAGAATACGCGGGAAACTACGAGCAGTACTTC,CASSLEYAGNYEQYF,TRBJ2-7,-,many,TRBV7-9
TGTGCCAGCAGGCCCGGGAGGGGGGCCCCAGATACGCAGTATTTT,CASRPGRGAPDTQYF,TRBJ2-3,TRBD2,many,TRBV5-5
TGCAGTGCTAGACTCCCCTTGACAGATCTCAACACTGAAGCTTTCTTT,CSARLPLTDLNTEAFF,TRBJ1-1,-,many,TRBV20-1
TGTGCCAGCAGCTTTGGGACACGAGGTGGTGAAAAACTGTTTTTT,CASSFGTRGGEKLFF,TRBJ1-4,-,many,TRBV5-6
TGTGCCATCAGTGAGTCGACACGTCAAGAGACCCAGTACTTC,CAISESTRQETQYF,TRBJ2-5,-,many,TRBV10-3
TGTGCCAGCAGCCCTGGACCGGACACAGATACGCAGTATTTT,CASSPGPDTDTQYF,TRBJ2-3,-,many,TRBV11-2
TGCAGTGCTAGGGGGACAGGGGGCGCGTGGGGAAACACCATATATTTT,CSARGTGGAWGNTIYF,TRBJ1-3,TRBD1,many,TRBV20-1
TGTGCCAGCAGCCGAGGGACAGCCGACTATGGCTACACCTTC,CASSRGTADYGYTF,TRBJ1-2,TRBD1,few,TRBV5-4
TGTGCCAGCAGCTTAGGCTCCCGTGGGAACACCATATATTTT,CASSLGSRGNTIYF,TRBJ1-3,-,many,TRBV5-6
TGTGCCAGCAGGAACCGGGACAGAGGGGAAGAGACCCAGTACTTC,CASRNRDRGEETQYF,TRBJ2-5,TRBD1,many,TRBV11-1
TGCAGCGTTGGGGATGATTCAGGGGCCCTTAGCAATCAGCCCCAGCATTTT,CSVGDDSGALSNQPQHF,TRBJ1-5,-,few,TRBV29-1